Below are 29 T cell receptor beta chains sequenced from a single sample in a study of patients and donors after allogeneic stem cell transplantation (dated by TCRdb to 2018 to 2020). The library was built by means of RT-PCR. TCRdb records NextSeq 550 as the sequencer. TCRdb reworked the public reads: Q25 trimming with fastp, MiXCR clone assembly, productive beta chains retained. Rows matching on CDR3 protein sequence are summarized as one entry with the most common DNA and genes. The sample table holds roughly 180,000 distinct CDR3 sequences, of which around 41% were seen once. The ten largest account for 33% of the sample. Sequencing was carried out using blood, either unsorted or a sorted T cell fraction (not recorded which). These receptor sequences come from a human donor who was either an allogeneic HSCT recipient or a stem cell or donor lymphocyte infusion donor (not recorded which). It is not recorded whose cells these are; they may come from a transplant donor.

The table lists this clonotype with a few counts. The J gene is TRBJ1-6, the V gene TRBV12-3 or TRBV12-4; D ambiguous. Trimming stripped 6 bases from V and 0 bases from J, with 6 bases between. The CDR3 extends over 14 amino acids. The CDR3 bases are TGTGCCAGCAGAGGGAGCTCCTATAATTCACCCCTCCACTTT. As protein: CASRGSSYNSPLHF.

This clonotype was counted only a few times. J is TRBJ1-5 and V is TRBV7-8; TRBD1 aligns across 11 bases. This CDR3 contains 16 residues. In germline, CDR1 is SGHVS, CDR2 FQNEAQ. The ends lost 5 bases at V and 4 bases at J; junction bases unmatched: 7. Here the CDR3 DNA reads TGTGCCAGCAGCCCGGACAGGGGGCTCCGAAATCAGCCCCAGCATTTT. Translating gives CASSPDRGLRNQPQHF. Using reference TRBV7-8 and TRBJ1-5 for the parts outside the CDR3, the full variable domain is GAGVSQSPRYKVAKRGQDVALRCDPISGHVSLFWYQQALGQGPEFLTYFQNEAQLDKSGLPSDRFFAERPEGSVSTLKIQRTQQEDSAVYLCASSPDRGLRNQPQHFGDGTRLSIL.

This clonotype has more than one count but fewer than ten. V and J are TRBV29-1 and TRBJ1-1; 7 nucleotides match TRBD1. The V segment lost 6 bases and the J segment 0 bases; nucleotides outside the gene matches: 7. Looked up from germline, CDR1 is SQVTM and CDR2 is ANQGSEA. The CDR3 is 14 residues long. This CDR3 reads CSVDPTGMNTEAFF. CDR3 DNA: TGCAGCGTGGATCCGACAGGGATGAACACTGAAGCTTTCTTT.

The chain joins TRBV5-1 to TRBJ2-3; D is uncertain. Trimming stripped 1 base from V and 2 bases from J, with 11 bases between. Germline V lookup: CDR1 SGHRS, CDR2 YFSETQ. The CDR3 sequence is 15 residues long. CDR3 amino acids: CASSLKQGDTDTQYF. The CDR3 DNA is TGCGCCAGCAGCTTGAAGCAAGGAGACACAGATACGCAGTATTTT.

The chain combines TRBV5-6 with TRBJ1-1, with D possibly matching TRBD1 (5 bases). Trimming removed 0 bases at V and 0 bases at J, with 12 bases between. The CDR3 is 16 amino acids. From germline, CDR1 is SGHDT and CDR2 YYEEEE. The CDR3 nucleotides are TGTGCCAGCAGCTTGGCCTTATGGGGCATGAACACTGAAGCTTTCTTT. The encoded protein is CASSLALWGMNTEAFF.

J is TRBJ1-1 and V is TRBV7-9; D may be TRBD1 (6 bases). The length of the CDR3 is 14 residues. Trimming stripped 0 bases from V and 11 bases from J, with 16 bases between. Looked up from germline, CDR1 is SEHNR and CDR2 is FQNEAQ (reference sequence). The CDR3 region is CASSLATQGWVAFF. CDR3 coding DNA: TGTGCCAGCAGCTTAGCCACACAGGGATGGGTCGCTTTCTTT.

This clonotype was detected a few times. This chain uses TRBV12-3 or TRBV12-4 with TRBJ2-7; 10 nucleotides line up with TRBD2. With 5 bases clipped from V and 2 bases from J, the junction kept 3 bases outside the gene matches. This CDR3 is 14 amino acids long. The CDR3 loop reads CASSTSGKAYEQYF. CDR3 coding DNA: TGTGCCAGCAGTACTAGCGGGAAGGCCTACGAGCAGTACTTC.

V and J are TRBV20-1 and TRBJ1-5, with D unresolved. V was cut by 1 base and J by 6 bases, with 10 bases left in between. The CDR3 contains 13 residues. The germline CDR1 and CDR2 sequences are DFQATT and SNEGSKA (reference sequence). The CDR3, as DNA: TGCAGTGCTAGAGGACCCCTTGCTCAGCCCCAGCATTTT. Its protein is CSARGPLAQPQHF.

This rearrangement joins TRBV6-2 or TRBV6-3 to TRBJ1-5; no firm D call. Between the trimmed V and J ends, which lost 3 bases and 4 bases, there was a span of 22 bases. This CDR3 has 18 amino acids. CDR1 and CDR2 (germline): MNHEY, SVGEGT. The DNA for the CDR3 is TGTGCCAGCAGTTATGTTCTCCCGAGAGGGAGCTCTAATCAGCCCCAGCATTTT. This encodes CASSYVLPRGSSNQPQHF.

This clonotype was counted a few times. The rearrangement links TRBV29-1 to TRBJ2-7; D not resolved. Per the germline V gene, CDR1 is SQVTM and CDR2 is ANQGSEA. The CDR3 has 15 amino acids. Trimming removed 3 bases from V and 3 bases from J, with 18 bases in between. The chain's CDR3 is CSVEVVVSASYEQYF. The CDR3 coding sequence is TGCAGCGTTGAGGTCGTGGTATCTGCAAGCTACGAGCAGTACTTC.

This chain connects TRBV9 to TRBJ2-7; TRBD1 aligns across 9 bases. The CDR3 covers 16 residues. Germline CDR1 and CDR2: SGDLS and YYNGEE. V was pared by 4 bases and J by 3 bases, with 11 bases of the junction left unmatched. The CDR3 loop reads CASSSSSGTGIYEQYF. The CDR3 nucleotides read TGTGCCAGCAGCAGCAGCTCCGGGACAGGGATCTACGAGCAGTACTTC. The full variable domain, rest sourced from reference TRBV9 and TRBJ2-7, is DSGVTQTPKHLITATGQRVTLRCSPRSGDLSVYWYQQSLDQGLQFLIQYYNGEERAKGNILERFSAQQFPDLHSELNLSSLELGDSALYFCASSSSSGTGIYEQYFGPGTRLTVT.

In DNA, the CDR3 is TGCGCCAGCAGCTTACACACTACGGTGGAGCAGTACTTC. Encoded protein: CASSLHTTVEQYF. V is TRBV5-1 and J is TRBJ2-7; no clear D. Germline V gene data show CDR1 as SGHRS and CDR2 as YFSETQ. V lost 2 bases to trimming and J lost 7 bases, with 13 bases between them. The length of the CDR3 is 13 residues.

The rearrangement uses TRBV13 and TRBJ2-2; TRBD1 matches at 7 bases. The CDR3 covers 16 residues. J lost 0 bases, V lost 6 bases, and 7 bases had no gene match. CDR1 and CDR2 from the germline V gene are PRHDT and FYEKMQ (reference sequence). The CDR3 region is CASSLGQPANTGELFF. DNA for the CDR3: TGTGCCAGCAGTTTGGGACAGCCAGCGAACACCGGGGAGCTGTTTTTT.

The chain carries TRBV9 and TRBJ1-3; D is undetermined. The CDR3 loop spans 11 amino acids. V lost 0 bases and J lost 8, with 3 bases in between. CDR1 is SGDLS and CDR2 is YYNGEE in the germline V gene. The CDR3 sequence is CASSVADTIYF. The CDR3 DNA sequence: TGTGCCAGCAGCGTAGCCGACACCATATATTTT.

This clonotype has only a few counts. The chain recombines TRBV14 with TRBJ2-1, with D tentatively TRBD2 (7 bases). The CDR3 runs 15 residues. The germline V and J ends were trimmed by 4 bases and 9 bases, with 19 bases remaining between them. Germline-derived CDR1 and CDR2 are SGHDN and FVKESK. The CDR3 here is CASSPRYRGAGEQFF. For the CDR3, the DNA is TGTGCCAGCAGCCCTCGCTATCGGGGGGCCGGTGAGCAGTTCTTC.

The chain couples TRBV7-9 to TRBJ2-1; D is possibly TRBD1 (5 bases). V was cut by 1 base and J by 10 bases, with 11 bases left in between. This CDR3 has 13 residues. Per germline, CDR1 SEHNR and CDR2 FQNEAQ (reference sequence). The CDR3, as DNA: TGTGCCAGCAGCTTAGAAGGGTCAGGGGAGCAGTTCTTC. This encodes CASSLEGSGEQFF.

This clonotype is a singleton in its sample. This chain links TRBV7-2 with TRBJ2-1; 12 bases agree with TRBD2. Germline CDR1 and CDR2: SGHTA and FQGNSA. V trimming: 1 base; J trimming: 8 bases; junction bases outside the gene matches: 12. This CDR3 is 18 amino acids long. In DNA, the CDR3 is TGTGCCAGCAGCTTAGGGGGGACTAGCGGGCTTTCAGGACATGAGCAGTTCTTC. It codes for CASSLGGTSGLSGHEQFF.

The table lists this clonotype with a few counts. The CDR3 here is CASSDRGMNTEAFF. DNA of the CDR3: TGTGCCAGCAGTGACAGGGGGATGAACACTGAAGCTTTCTTT. V and J are TRBV6-4 and TRBJ1-1; weak D call: TRBD1 (6 bases). The CDR3 has 14 residues. Germline CDR1 and CDR2: MRHNA and SNTAGT. Trimming removed 2 bases from V and 0 bases from J, with 7 bases in between.

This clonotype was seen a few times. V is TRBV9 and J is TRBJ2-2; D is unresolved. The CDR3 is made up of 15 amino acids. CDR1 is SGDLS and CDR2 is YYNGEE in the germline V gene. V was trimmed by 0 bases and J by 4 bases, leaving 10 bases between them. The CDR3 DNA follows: TGTGCCAGCAGCGTAGCAGTCACTGGCACCGGGGAGCTGTTTTTT. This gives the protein CASSVAVTGTGELFF.

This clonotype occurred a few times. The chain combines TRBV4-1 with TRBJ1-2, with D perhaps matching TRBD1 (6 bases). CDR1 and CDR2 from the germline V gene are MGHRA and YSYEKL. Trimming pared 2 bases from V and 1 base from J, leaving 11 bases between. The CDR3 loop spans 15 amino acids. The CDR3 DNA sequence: TGCGCCAGCAGCCAACACCACAGGGTTAACTATGGCTACACCTTC. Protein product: CASSQHHRVNYGYTF.

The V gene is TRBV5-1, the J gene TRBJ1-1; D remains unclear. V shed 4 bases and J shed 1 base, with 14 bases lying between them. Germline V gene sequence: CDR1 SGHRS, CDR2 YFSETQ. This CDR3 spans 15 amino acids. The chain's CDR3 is CASSARGVTNTEAFF. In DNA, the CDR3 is TGCGCCAGCAGCGCCCGCGGGGTAACGAACACTGAAGCTTTCTTT.

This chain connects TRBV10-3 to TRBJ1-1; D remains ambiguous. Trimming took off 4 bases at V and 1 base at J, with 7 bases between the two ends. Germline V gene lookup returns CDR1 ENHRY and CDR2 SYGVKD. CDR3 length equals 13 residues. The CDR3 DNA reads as TGTGCCATCAGTGTAAGGGAGAACACTGAAGCTTTCTTT. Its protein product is CAISVRENTEAFF.

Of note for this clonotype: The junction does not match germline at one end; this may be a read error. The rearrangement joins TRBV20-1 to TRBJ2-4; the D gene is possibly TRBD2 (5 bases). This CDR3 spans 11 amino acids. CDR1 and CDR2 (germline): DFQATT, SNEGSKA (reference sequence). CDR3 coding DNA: TGCACATCTCTAGCCAGGAACATTCGGTGCTTC. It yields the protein CTSLARNIRCF.

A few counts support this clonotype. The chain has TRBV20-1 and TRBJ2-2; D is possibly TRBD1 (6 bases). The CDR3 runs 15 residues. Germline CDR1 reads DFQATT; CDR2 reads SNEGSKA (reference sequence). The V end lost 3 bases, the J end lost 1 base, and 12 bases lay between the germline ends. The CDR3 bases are TGCAGTGCTAGTGTCAGGGGTCGGAACACCGGGGAGCTGTTTTTT. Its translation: CSASVRGRNTGELFF.

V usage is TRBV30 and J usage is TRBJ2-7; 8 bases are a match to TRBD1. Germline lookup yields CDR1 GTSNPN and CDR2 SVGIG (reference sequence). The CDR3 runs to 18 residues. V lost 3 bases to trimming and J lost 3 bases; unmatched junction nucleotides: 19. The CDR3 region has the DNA TGTGCCTGGAGGGGGCTATCTCCGGTGACAGGGGATTACTACGAGCAGTACTTC. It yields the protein CAWRGLSPVTGDYYEQYF.

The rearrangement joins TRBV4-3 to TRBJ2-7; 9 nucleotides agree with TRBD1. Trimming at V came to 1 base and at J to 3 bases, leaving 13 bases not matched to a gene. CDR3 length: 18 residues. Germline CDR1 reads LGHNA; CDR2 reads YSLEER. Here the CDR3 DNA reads TGCGCCAGCAGCCAAGGGGGGACAGGGTTAGGCGGTATCTACGAGCAGTACTTC. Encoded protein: CASSQGGTGLGGIYEQYF.

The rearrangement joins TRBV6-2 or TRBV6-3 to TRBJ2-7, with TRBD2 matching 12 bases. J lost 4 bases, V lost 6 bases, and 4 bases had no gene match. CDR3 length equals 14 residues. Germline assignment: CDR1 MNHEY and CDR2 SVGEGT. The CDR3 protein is CASSGLAGTYEQYF. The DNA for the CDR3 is TGTGCCAGCAGCGGACTAGCGGGGACATACGAGCAGTACTTC.

The CDR3 region is CSSRQGREQYF. The CDR3, as DNA: TGCAGCTCCCGACAGGGAAGAGAGCAGTACTTC. The genes are TRBV29-1 and TRBJ2-7; 7 nucleotides match TRBD1. V dropped 8 bases and J dropped 7; count of bases not matched to a gene: 8. The CDR3 contains 11 residues. Germline CDR1 reads SQVTM; CDR2 reads ANQGSEA.

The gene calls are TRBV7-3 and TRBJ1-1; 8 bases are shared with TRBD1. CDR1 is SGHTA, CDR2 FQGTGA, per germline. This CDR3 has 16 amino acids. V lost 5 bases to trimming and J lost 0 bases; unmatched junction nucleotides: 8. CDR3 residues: CASSPGGQVMNTEAFF. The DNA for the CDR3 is TGTGCCAGCAGCCCAGGGGGACAGGTTATGAACACTGAAGCTTTCTTT. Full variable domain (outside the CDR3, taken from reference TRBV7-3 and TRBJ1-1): GAGVSQTPSNKVTEKGKYVELRCDPISGHTALYWYRQSLGQGPEFLIYFQGTGAADDSGLPNDRFFAVRPEGSVSTLKIQRTERGDSAVYLCASSPGGQVMNTEAFFGQGTRLTVV.